The rows below give T cell receptor beta chains drawn from one sample of a study of neurological immune-mediated disorders. TCRdb redid the calling of the 5' RACE reads with MiXCR, one entry per CDR3 protein. The sample consists of approximately 48,000 distinct CDR3 sequences, 2.5% to 3.5% of them appearing once. Sequenced: PBMCs. The receptors were sampled from a woman aged 45-60 years with multiple sclerosis. Each CDR3 is given with its conserved first and last residue. A D gene is named only where the DNA matches it firmly. Only part of the rows carry a size: once, few, many, or a class if the clone is expanded.

CDR3 protein	CDR3 DNA	J gene	clone size	D gene	V gene
CASNSRWDSGYGYTF	TGTGCCAGCAACTCCAGGTGGGACAGCGGCTATGGCTACACCTTC	TRBJ1-2	many	TRBD1	TRBV28
CASSYGGGSYNEQFF	TGCGCCAGCAGCTACGGAGGGGGGTCCTACAATGAGCAGTTCTTC	TRBJ2-1	many	NA	TRBV5-1
CASSLGVEAFF	TGTGCCAGCAGCCTCGGGGTTGAAGCTTTCTTT	TRBJ1-1	many	NA	TRBV7-9
CSASEPGGGDEQFF	TGCAGTGCTTCAGAGCCCGGGGGAGGGGATGAGCAGTTCTTC	TRBJ2-1	many	TRBD2	TRBV20-1
CSAHSGGAGETQYF	TGCAGTGCTCACAGCGGGGGGGCCGGAGAGACCCAGTACTTC	TRBJ2-5	many	TRBD2	TRBV20-1
CASSLDQGTDTQYF	TGTGCCAGCAGTTTAGATCAGGGCACAGATACGCAGTATTTT	TRBJ2-3	few	NA	TRBV12-3/TRBV12-4
CASSQVPHTGVRTGELFF	TGCGCCAGCAGCCAAGTACCCCACACAGGGGTCAGGACCGGGGAGCTGTTTTTT	TRBJ2-2	many	TRBD1	TRBV4-1
CASSLGLTDTQYF	TGCGCCAGCAGCTTGGGACTCACAGATACGCAGTATTTT	TRBJ2-3	many	NA	TRBV5-1
CASSPAGREQFF	TGTGCCAGCAGCCCTGCGGGGCGGGAGCAGTTCTTC	TRBJ2-1	NA	NA	TRBV7-6
CASSPGKIQETQYF	TGTGCTAGCAGCCCGGGAAAGATACAAGAGACCCAGTACTTC	TRBJ2-5	NA	NA	TRBV5-5
CASSQYSGTGIGYTF	TGTGCCAGCAGCCAATACTCCGGGACAGGAATAGGCTACACCTTC	TRBJ1-2	many	TRBD1	TRBV3-1
CASSFNGGSNEQFF	TGCGCCAGCAGCTTTAACGGGGGGTCGAATGAGCAGTTCTTC	TRBJ2-1	many	TRBD2	TRBV5-1
CASSKRETQYF	TGTGCCAGCAGTAAAAGAGAGACCCAGTACTTC	TRBJ2-5	many	NA	TRBV6-1
CASRKVNNEQFF	TGTGCCAGCAGAAAGGTTAACAATGAGCAGTTCTTC	TRBJ2-1	many	NA	TRBV12-3/TRBV12-4
CSARRGRGRSSYNSPLHF	TGCAGTGCTAGGCGAGGCAGGGGGAGAAGCTCCTATAATTCACCCCTCCACTTT	TRBJ1-6	many	TRBD1	TRBV20-1
CASSSPGTGSGYTF	TGCGCCAGCAGCTCCCCCGGGACAGGGAGCGGCTACACCTTC	TRBJ1-2	many	TRBD1	TRBV5-1
CASSLGGTSGANVLTF	TGCGCCAGCAGCTTGGGGGGGACCTCTGGGGCCAACGTCCTGACTTTC	TRBJ2-6	many	NA	TRBV5-1
CATSRGGEETQYF	TGTGCCACCAGCAGAGGGGGAGAAGAGACCCAGTACTTC	TRBJ2-5	many	NA	TRBV15
CASSPSNEKLFF	TGTGCCAGCAGTCCATCTAATGAAAAACTGTTTTTT	TRBJ1-4	many	NA	TRBV12-3/TRBV12-4
CSAAVAGYNEQFF	TGCAGTGCTGCGGTAGCGGGCTACAATGAGCAGTTCTTC	TRBJ2-1	many	TRBD2	TRBV20-1
CASSLWGEQFF	TGCGCCAGCAGCTTGTGGGGTGAGCAGTTCTTC	TRBJ2-1	NA	NA	TRBV5-1
CSAREQGHGYTF	TGCAGTGCTAGAGAACAGGGACATGGCTACACCTTC	TRBJ1-2	many	NA	TRBV20-1
CASSQLGDTQYF	TGTGCCAGCAGCCAGCTAGGGGATACGCAGTATTTT	TRBJ2-3	many	NA	TRBV7-8
CASSQETSGAGQETQYF	TGTGCCAGCAGCCAGGAGACTAGCGGAGCGGGCCAAGAGACCCAGTACTTC	TRBJ2-5	many	TRBD2	TRBV3-1
CASSLLASGLYEQYF	TGTGCCAGCAGCTTATTGGCTAGCGGGCTTTACGAGCAGTACTTC	TRBJ2-7	many	TRBD2	TRBV7-8
CATSGTTSGRASTYNEQFF	TGTGCCACCAGCGGGACGACTAGCGGGAGGGCCTCTACCTACAATGAGCAGTTCTTC	TRBJ2-1	many	TRBD2	TRBV15
CASSWDRGNSPLHF	TGCGCCAGCAGCTGGGACAGGGGAAATTCGCCCCTACACTTT	TRBJ1-6	NA	TRBD1	TRBV5-1
CASSSGTHQPQHF	TGTGCCAGCAGTAGCGGGACTCATCAGCCCCAGCATTTT	TRBJ1-5	many	NA	TRBV12-3/TRBV12-4
CASSLRLAANTGELFF	TGTGCCAGCAGCTTGAGACTAGCGGCGAACACCGGGGAGCTGTTTTTT	TRBJ2-2	many	TRBD2	TRBV7-2
CASSQRGQKAEAFF	TGCGCCAGCAGCCAAAGGGGGCAAAAGGCTGAAGCTTTCTTT	TRBJ1-1	many	TRBD1	TRBV4-1
CASSPMPGGYDNEQFF	TGTGCCAGCAGCCCGATGCCAGGGGGCTATGACAATGAGCAGTTCTTC	TRBJ2-1	many	TRBD1	TRBV7-2
CSAPDRRNSGNTIYF	TGCAGTGCCCCCGACAGACGTAACTCTGGAAACACCATATATTTT	TRBJ1-3	many	NA	TRBV20-1
CASSLRGGANYEQYF	TGTGCCAGCAGCCTCCGGGGGGGGGCCAACTACGAGCAGTACTTC	TRBJ2-7	many	TRBD2	TRBV11-2
CSAPRTGWDEQFF	TGCAGTGCTCCTAGGACAGGGTGGGATGAGCAGTTCTTC	TRBJ2-1	many	TRBD1	TRBV20-1
CASTPFTGSSYNEQFF	TGTGCCAGCACCCCCTTTACCGGGAGTTCCTACAATGAGCAGTTCTTC	TRBJ2-1	many	NA	TRBV7-3
CASRPGLAGGNNEQFF	TGTGCCAGCAGGCCGGGACTAGCGGGAGGAAACAATGAGCAGTTCTTC	TRBJ2-1	many	TRBD2	TRBV6-6
CASSPGTSGSGYQFF	TGCGCCAGCAGCCCGGGGACTAGCGGGAGCGGGTATCAGTTCTTC	TRBJ2-1	many	TRBD2	TRBV5-1
CASSPYTEAFF	TGTGCCAGCAGCCCGTACACTGAAGCTTTCTTT	TRBJ1-1	many	NA	TRBV7-2
CSATESYNEQFF	TGCAGTGCGACCGAGTCCTACAATGAGCAGTTCTTC	TRBJ2-1	many	NA	TRBV20-1
CASSLFRGAVDTQYF	TGTGCCAGCAGCTTATTTCGGGGGGCGGTAGATACGCAGTATTTT	TRBJ2-3	many	NA	TRBV7-2
CASSLEDRGSDTQYF	TGTGCCAGCAGCTTAGAAGACAGGGGGTCAGATACGCAGTATTTT	TRBJ2-3	many	TRBD1	TRBV7-8
CASSVDGTVDTQYF	TGTGCCAGCAGCGTAGACGGGACCGTTGATACGCAGTATTTT	TRBJ2-3	many	NA	TRBV9
CASSDHGRGGATDTQYF	TGTGCCAGCAGTGATCATGGGCGGGGGGGAGCCACAGATACGCAGTATTTT	TRBJ2-3	many	TRBD2	TRBV25-1
CASSSNAWGVTDTQYF	TGTGCCAGCAGTTCGAACGCATGGGGTGTTACAGATACGCAGTATTTT	TRBJ2-3	many	NA	TRBV7-9
CSASNPGTDTQYF	TGCAGTGCTAGTAATCCGGGCACAGATACGCAGTATTTT	TRBJ2-3	many	NA	TRBV20-1
CATSRGWVTDTQYF	TGTGCCACCAGCAGAGGATGGGTCACAGATACGCAGTATTTT	TRBJ2-3	many	NA	TRBV15
CASSLTGALSNQPQHF	TGTGCCAGCAGCTTAACAGGGGCGCTGAGCAATCAGCCCCAGCATTTT	TRBJ1-5	many	TRBD1	TRBV7-2
CSARDSPTSLEQYF	TGCAGTGCTAGAGATAGTCCGACTAGTCTCGAGCAGTACTTC	TRBJ2-7	many	NA	TRBV20-1
CASSPGTGGSGANVLTF	TGTGCCAGCAGCCCCGGGACAGGGGGCTCCGGGGCCAACGTCCTGACTTTC	TRBJ2-6	many	TRBD1	TRBV6-6
CASSGGTLDTEAFF	TGTGCCAGCAGCGGAGGGACCCTTGACACTGAAGCTTTCTTT	TRBJ1-1	NA	NA	TRBV5-6
CASSRDRGVYEQYF	TGTGCCAGCAGCCGGGACAGGGGGGTCTACGAGCAGTACTTC	TRBJ2-7	many	TRBD1	TRBV7-2